The rows below give T cell receptor beta chains drawn from one sample of a study of blood T cell repertoires in COVID-19. Clones were sequenced by immunoSEQ multiplex PCR, and TCRdb holds only the in-frame ones, with some missing. The sample consists of 270,000 or so clones, roughly 93% of them appearing once. Sequenced input: PBMCs or T cells enriched from blood (not recorded which). These receptors were collected from a woman in her thirties or forties with acute COVID-19. Each CDR3 is given with its conserved first and last residue. The order of the fields is J gene, clone size, V gene, D gene, CDR3 DNA, CDR3 protein. D genes are given only for firm matches. The size entry is marked missing in some rows and otherwise reads once, few, many or a size class.

TRBJ2-7 - TRBV18 - TGTGCCAGCTCACCATCTTCCTCCAGGTACGAGCAGTACTTC CASSPSSSRYEQYF
TRBJ1-6 - TRBV6-1 TRBD1 TGTGCCAGCAGTGCCTCTCCTTGGACAGGCCGGGGGTCACCCCTCCACTTT CASSASPWTGRGSPLHF
TRBJ2-1 - TRBV7-7 - TGTGCCAGCAGCCTCATGGCGGGCCGAGAGCAGTTCTTC CASSLMAGREQFF
TRBJ2-7 - TRBV7-9 TRBD1 TGTGCCAGCAGCTCCCCCCGGGACAGCTACGAGCAGTACTTC CASSSPRDSYEQYF
TRBJ1-6 - TRBV28 - TGTGCCAGCAGTGGCGGGGCTGTGGTGAATTCACCCCTCCACTTT CASSGGAVVNSPLHF
TRBJ2-7 - TRBV19 TRBD2 TGTGCCAGTAGTATAACCCTCTCAGCGGGGCCATCCTACGAGCAGTACTTC CASSITLSAGPSYEQYF
TRBJ2-5 - TRBV7-8 - TGTGCCAGCAGCTTTGGAGGGAAAGAGACCCAGTACTTC CASSFGGKETQYF
TRBJ1-2 - TRBV28 TRBD1 TGTGCCAGTCAGACAGGGAACTATGGCTACACCTTC CASQTGNYGYTF
TRBJ2-5 - TRBV27 TRBD1 TGTGCCAGCAGTCCACGACAGGGGGCGGAGACCCAGTACTTC CASSPRQGAETQYF
TRBJ1-1 - TRBV28 TRBD1 TGTGCCAGCAGACTTCCGGGACAGTCTAACACTGAAGCTTTCTTT CASRLPGQSNTEAFF
TRBJ1-2 - TRBV10-1 - TGCGCCACCCCGTCGACAGTGACTAACTATGGCTACACCTTC CATPSTVTNYGYTF
TRBJ1-4 - TRBV15 TRBD1 TGTGCCACCAGCGGACAGGGGGCGTTGGGAGAAAAACTGTTTTTT CATSGQGALGEKLFF
TRBJ1-2 - TRBV2 TRBD1 TGTGCCAGCAGTCATGGACAGGGGCTCTATGGCTACACCTTC CASSHGQGLYGYTF
TRBJ1-1 once TRBV7-3 - TGTGCCAGCAGCCGGACATCGAACACTGAAGCTTTCTTT CASSRTSNTEAFF
TRBJ1-6 - TRBV28 - TGTGCCAGCAGAGCCCGCGCCGATATCTCACCCCTCCACTTT CASRARADISPLHF
TRBJ2-6 - TRBV28 - TGTGCCAGCAGTCGTAAACTCGCCGGGGCCAACGTCCTGACTTTC CASSRKLAGANVLTF
TRBJ2-2 - TRBV11-3 - TGTGCCAGCAGCTTAGATCGCGGTATCACCGGGGAGCTGTTTTTT CASSLDRGITGELFF
TRBJ2-3 - TRBV3-1/TRBV3-2 TRBD2 TGTGCCAGCAGCCAAGGGTTCACTAGCGGGGGGAGGGCAGGTACGCAGTATTTT CASSQGFTSGGRAGTQYF
TRBJ1-2 - TRBV7-9 - TGTGCCAGCAGCGCCTTCACTATCGGTGGCTACACCTTC CASSAFTIGGYTF
TRBJ2-1 - TRBV7-2 TRBD2 TGTGCCAGCAGCTTCTCCCGACTAGCGATTTGGTTCTTC CASSFSRLAIWFF
TRBJ2-5 - TRBV3-1/TRBV3-2 - TGTGCCAGCACTTTAGCGAGAACACAAGAGACCCAGTACTTC CASTLARTQETQYF
TRBJ1-4 - TRBV13 - TGTGCCAGCAGCCCATCGACAGGATATAATGAAAAACTGTTTTTT CASSPSTGYNEKLFF
TRBJ1-6 - TRBV3-1/TRBV3-2 TRBD1 TGTGCCAGCAGCCAAGGGGACAGGGGAAATTCACCCCTCCACTTT CASSQGDRGNSPLHF
TRBJ1-5 - TRBV24-1 TRBD1 TGTGCCACCAGTGATCCCGGACAGGGCTTCAATCAGCCCCAGCATTTT CATSDPGQGFNQPQHF
TRBJ2-1 - TRBV15 TRBD2 TGTGCGACTAGGGAGGGGAATGAGCAGTTCTTC CATREGNEQFF
TRBJ1-1 few TRBV7-2 - TGTGCCAGCAGCTTACAGGAGGCACAGGAAGCTTTCTTT CASSLQEAQEAFF
TRBJ1-5 once TRBV19 - TGTGCCAGTAGCAGGGGCGGGGGGCTCACATTTGCGCCCCAGCATTTT CASSRGGGLTFAPQHF
TRBJ2-1 - TRBV3-1/TRBV3-2 TRBD2 TGTGCCAGCAGCTTCCTCCCGGGACTAGCAAGTAATGAGCAGTTCTTC CASSFLPGLASNEQFF
TRBJ1-5 - TRBV6-1 - TGTGCCAGCAGTGAACTCGGGGGAATTACCAATCAGCCCCAGCATTTT CASSELGGITNQPQHF
TRBJ2-1 - TRBV19 TRBD2 TGTGCCAGTAGTCCAAGGACTAGCGGATACTACAATGAGCAGTTCTTC CASSPRTSGYYNEQFF
TRBJ1-6 - TRBV9 - TGTGCCAGCAGCCGTAGCAGCGGTTCACCCCTCCACTTT CASSRSSGSPLHF
TRBJ2-2 - TRBV7-7 TRBD1 TGTGCTAGCAGCCCACAGGGGGCGGGAACCGGGGAGCTGTTTTTT CASSPQGAGTGELFF
TRBJ1-1 - TRBV12-3/TRBV12-4 TRBD1 TGTGCCAGCAGTTTCCAGGGGGCTGAAGCTTTCTTT CASSFQGAEAFF
TRBJ1-2 - TRBV24-1 - TGTGCCACCAGTGATTTGGGCCAGGGAGGCTATGGCTACACCTTC CATSDLGQGGYGYTF
TRBJ2-2 - TRBV7-2 TRBD1 TGTGCCAGCAGCCTACAGGGGGCCAACACCGGGGAGCTGTTTTTT CASSLQGANTGELFF
TRBJ1-1 - TRBV12-3/TRBV12-4 - TGTGCCAGCAGTTACGACAGGAACACTGAAGCTTTCTTT CASSYDRNTEAFF
TRBJ2-1 - TRBV11-1 - TGTGCCAGCAGCTCCTACTCCTACAATGAGCAGTTCTTC CASSSYSYNEQFF
TRBJ1-2 - TRBV9 - TGTGCCAGCAGCCCCGGTGGGCCAGGGATTGGGGATGGCTACACCTTC CASSPGGPGIGDGYTF
TRBJ2-5 - TRBV19 - TGTGCCAGTAGTATAGGGTTAGAGCTAGAGACCCAGTACTTC CASSIGLELETQYF
TRBJ2-7 - TRBV25-1 TRBD2 TGTGCCAGCAGTGAATATTCGCCTAGCGGGATTCCCTACGAGCAGTACTTC CASSEYSPSGIPYEQYF
TRBJ2-5 - TRBV27 TRBD2 TGTGCCAGCAGTCCCATTACTAGCGAAGAGACCCAGTACTTC CASSPITSEETQYF
TRBJ1-2 - TRBV30 TRBD1 TGTGCCTGGAGTCAGGGACAGGGATATGGCTACACCTTC CAWSQGQGYGYTF